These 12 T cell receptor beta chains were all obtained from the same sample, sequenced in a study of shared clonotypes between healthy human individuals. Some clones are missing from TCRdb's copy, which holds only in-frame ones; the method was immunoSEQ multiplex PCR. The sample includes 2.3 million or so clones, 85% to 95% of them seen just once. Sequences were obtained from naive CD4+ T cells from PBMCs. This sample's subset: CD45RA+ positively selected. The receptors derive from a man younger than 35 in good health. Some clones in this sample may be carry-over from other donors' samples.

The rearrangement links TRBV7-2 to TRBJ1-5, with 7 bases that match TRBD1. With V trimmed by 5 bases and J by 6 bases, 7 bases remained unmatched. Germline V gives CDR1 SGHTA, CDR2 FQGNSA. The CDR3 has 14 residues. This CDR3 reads CASSLTGFGQPQHF. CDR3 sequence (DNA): TGTGCCAGCAGCCTGACAGGGTTTGGTCAGCCCCAGCATTTT.

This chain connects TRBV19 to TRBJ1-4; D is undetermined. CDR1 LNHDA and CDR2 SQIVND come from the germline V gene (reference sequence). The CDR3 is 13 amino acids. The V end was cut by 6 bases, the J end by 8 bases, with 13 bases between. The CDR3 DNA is TGTGCCAGTAGCGGAAAATTGGAGGAAAAACTGTTTTTT. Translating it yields CASSGKLEEKLFF. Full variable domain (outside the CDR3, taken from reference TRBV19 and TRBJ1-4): DGGITQSPKYLFRKEGQNVTLSCEQNLNHDAMYWYRQDPGQGLRLIYYSQIVNDFQKGDIAEGYSVSREKKESFPLTVTSAQKNPTAFYLCASSGKLEEKLFFGSGTQLSVL.

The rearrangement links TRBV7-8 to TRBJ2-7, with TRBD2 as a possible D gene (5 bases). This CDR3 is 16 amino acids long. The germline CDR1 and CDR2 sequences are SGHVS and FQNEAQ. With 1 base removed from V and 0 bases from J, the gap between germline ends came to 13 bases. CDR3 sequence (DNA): TGTGCCAGCAGCTTAGAAGCGGAAGGCAGCTCCTACGAGCAGTACTTC. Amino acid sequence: CASSLEAEGSSYEQYF.

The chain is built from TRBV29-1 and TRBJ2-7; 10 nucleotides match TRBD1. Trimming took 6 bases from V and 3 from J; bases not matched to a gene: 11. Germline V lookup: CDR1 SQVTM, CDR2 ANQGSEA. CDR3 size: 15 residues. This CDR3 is CSVERGTGEFYEQYF. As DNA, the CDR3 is TGCAGCGTCGAGAGAGGGACAGGGGAATTCTACGAGCAGTACTTC.

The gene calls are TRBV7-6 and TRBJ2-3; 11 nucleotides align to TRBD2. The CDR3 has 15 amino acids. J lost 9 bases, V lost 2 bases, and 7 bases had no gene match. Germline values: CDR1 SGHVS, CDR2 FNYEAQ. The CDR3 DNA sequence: TGTGCCAGCAGCTTACGGTTTAGCGGGAGGGACACGCAGTATTTT. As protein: CASSLRFSGRDTQYF.

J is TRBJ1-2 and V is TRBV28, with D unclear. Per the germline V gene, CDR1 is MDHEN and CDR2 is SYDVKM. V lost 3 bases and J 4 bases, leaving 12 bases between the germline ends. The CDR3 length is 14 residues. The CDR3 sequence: CASSLAGEGYGYTF. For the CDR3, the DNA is TGTGCCAGCAGTTTGGCCGGGGAGGGCTATGGCTACACCTTC.

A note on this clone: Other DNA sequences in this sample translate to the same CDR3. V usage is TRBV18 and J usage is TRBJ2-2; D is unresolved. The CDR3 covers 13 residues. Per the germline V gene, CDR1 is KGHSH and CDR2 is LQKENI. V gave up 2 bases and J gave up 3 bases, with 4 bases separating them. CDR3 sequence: CASSPRDTGELFF. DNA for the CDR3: TGTGCCAGCTCACCAAGGGACACCGGGGAGCTGTTTTTT.

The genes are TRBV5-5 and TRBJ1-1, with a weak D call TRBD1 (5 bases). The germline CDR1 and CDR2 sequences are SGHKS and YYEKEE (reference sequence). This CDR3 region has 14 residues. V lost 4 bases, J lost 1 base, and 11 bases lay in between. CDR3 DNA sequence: TGTGCCAGCAGCACTGGGACGCGGAACACTGAAGCTTTCTTT. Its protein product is CASSTGTRNTEAFF.

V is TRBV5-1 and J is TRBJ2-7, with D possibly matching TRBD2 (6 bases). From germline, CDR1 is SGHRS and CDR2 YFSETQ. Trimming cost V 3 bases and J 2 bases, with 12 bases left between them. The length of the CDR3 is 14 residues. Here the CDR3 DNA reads TGCGCCAGCAGCTCGGGTAGCGGAACCTACGAGCAGTACTTC. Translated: CASSSGSGTYEQYF.

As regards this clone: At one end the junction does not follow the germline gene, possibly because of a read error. The CDR3 protein is CASTEIRDRGEAFF. The CDR3 coding sequence is TGTGCCAGCACTGAAATCCGGGACAGGGGTGAAGCTTTCTTT. J is TRBJ1-1 and V is TRBV2; TRBD1 aligns across 10 bases. The length of the CDR3 is 14 residues. Germline assignment: CDR1 SNHLY and CDR2 FYNNEI.

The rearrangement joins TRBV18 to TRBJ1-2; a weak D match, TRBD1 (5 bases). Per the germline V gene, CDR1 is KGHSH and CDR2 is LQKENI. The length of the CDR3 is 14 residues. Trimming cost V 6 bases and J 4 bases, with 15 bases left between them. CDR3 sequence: CASSSGQGSYGYTF. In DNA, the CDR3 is TGTGCCAGCTCCTCAGGGCAGGGATCCTATGGCTACACCTTC.

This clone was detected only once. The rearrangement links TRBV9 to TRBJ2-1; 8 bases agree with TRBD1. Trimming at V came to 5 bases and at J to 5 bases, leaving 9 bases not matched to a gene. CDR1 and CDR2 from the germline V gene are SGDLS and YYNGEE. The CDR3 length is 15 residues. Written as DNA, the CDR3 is TGTGCCAGCAGGGCCTCAGGACAGGGTCACAATGAGCAGTTCTTC. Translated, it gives CASRASGQGHNEQFF.